This passage covers 22 T cell receptor beta chains from one sample sequenced in a study of technical replicates of blood from a few donors. Assay: immunoSEQ multiplex PCR; the TCRdb copy retains only in-frame clones and omits some. The data show about 64,000 clones, 80% to 90% seen once. Sequenced material: PBMCs. Receptor source: a human donor in good health. Some clones in this sample may be carry-over from other donors' samples.

The rearrangement joins TRBV9 to TRBJ2-1; D is uncertain. The CDR3 is 13 amino acids. CDR1 SGDLS and CDR2 YYNGEE come from the germline V gene. Trimming left V 4 bases short and J 7 bases short, with 12 bases between. CDR3 nucleotides: TGTGCCAGCAGCCCAGGATGGGTGAATGAGCAGTTCTTC. This codes for CASSPGWVNEQFF. The full variable domain, in which reference TRBV9 and TRBJ2-1 provide the parts outside the CDR3, is DSGVTQTPKHLITATGQRVTLRCSPRSGDLSVYWYQQSLDQGLQFLIQYYNGEERAKGNILERFSAQQFPDLHSELNLSSLELGDSALYFCASSPGWVNEQFFGPGTRLTVL.

The V and J genes are TRBV5-4 and TRBJ1-1, with D possibly TRBD1 on 6 matching bases. The CDR3 runs to 14 residues. Trimming removed 1 base from V and 5 bases from J, with 12 bases in between. Germline V CDR1 and CDR2: SGHNT, YYREEE (reference sequence). CDR3 nucleotides: TGTGCCAGCAGCTTGAGGGGGGGAGGGACTGAAGCTTTCTTT. Amino acid sequence: CASSLRGGGTEAFF. Looking up the rest from reference TRBV5-4 and TRBJ1-1 gives the full variable domain: ETGVTQSPTHLIKTRGQQVTLRCSSQSGHNTVSWYQQALGQGPQFIFQYYREEENGRGNFPPRFSGLQFPNYSSELNVNALELDDSALYLCASSLRGGGTEAFFGQGTRLTVV.

This sequence joins TRBV4-1 and TRBJ2-2; perhaps TRBD1 as D (5 bases). The CDR3 covers 15 residues. The germline V gene has CDR1 MGHRA and CDR2 YSYEKL. The V gene lost 2 bases and the J gene lost 0 bases, with 7 bases spanning the gap. CDR3: CASSQTTANTGELFF. CDR3 coding DNA: TGCGCCAGCAGCCAAACGACAGCGAACACCGGGGAGCTGTTTTTT.

The chain joins TRBV27 to TRBJ2-2; 10 positions agree with TRBD2. Germline CDR1 is MNHEY and CDR2 is SMNVEV (reference sequence). The V segment lost 5 bases and the J segment 5 bases; nucleotides outside the gene matches: 8. The CDR3 loop spans 16 amino acids. This CDR3 reads CASSPAAGGGTGELFF. Written as DNA, the CDR3 is TGTGCCAGCAGTCCGGCAGCGGGAGGGGGAACCGGGGAGCTGTTTTTT.

V usage is TRBV15 and J usage is TRBJ1-4; TRBD1 is a possible D gene (6 bases). The CDR3 sequence is 16 residues long. The V end lost 0 bases, the J end lost 4 bases, and 12 bases lay between the germline ends. Germline lookup yields CDR1 LNHNV and CDR2 YYDKDF (reference sequence). The CDR3 protein is CATSRDSGQYNEKLFF. The CDR3, as DNA: TGTGCCACCAGCAGAGACTCCGGACAGTATAATGAAAAACTGTTTTTT.

The CDR3 protein is CAWSGGDSYEQYF. In nucleotides, the CDR3 is TGTGCCTGGAGTGGCGGAGATTCCTACGAGCAGTACTTC. The chain recombines TRBV30 with TRBJ2-7; D call uncertain. The CDR3 has 13 residues. V shed 1 base and J shed 1 base, with 8 bases lying between them. Germline CDR1 is GTSNPN and CDR2 is SVGIG (reference sequence).

V gene TRBV5-1 combines with J gene TRBJ2-1; 11 bases line up with TRBD2. This CDR3 region has 16 residues. V lost 4 bases and J lost 3; bases outside the gene matches: 6. CDR1 is SGHRS, CDR2 YFSETQ, per germline. In nucleotides, the CDR3 is TGCGCCAGCAGCGGAACAGGGACTAGCGGCTACAATGAGCAGTTCTTC. It encodes CASSGTGTSGYNEQFF.

This clone appeared once. The CDR3 region is CASSQDLRGRGNTEAFF. The DNA for the CDR3 is TGCGCCAGCAGCCAAGATCTCAGGGGGCGAGGGAACACTGAAGCTTTCTTT. The rearrangement uses TRBV4-3 and TRBJ1-1, with 8 nucleotides matching TRBD1. Germline assignment: CDR1 LGHNA and CDR2 YSLEER. This CDR3 comprises 17 residues. J gave up 1 base and V 0 bases, and 7 bases lay outside the gene matches.

This clone was picked up a small number of times. This chain uses TRBV7-9 with TRBJ1-2; 9 nucleotides agree with TRBD1. CDR1 is SEHNR and CDR2 is FQNEAQ in the germline V gene (reference sequence). V lost 0 bases to trimming and J lost 6 bases; unmatched junction nucleotides: 11. CDR3 size: 17 residues. The CDR3 sequence is CASSLAPWTGAKDGYTF. The CDR3 DNA is TGTGCCAGCAGCTTAGCCCCCTGGACAGGGGCGAAGGATGGCTACACCTTC. The variable domain in full, with the rest retrieved from reference TRBV7-9 and TRBJ1-2, is DTGVSQNPRHKITKRGQNVTFRCDPISEHNRLYWYRQTLGQGPEFLTYFQNEAQLEKSRLLSDRFSAERPKGSFSTLEIQRTEQGDSAMYLCASSLAPWTGAKDGYTFGSGTRLTVV.

This chain uses TRBV19 with TRBJ2-1, with TRBD1 identical over 10 bases. After removal of 6 bases from V and 10 bases from J, the junction contained 6 bases not matched to a gene. The CDR3 loop spans 13 amino acids. Germline V gene lookup returns CDR1 LNHDA and CDR2 SQIVND (reference sequence). In DNA, the CDR3 is TGTGCCAGTAGGGCGACAGGGGGCAGGGAGCAGTTCTTC. Amino acid sequence: CASRATGGREQFF. Combining the CDR3 with reference TRBV19 and TRBJ2-1 gives the whole variable domain DGGITQSPKYLFRKEGQNVTLSCEQNLNHDAMYWYRQDPGQGLRLIYYSQIVNDFQKGDIAEGYSVSREKKESFPLTVTSAQKNPTAFYLCASRATGGREQFFGPGTRLTVL.

CDR3 sequence reads: CASSFQGAHDEQYF. The CDR3 DNA reads as TGCGCCAGCAGCTTTCAGGGGGCGCACGACGAGCAGTACTTC. The chain recombines TRBV5-1 with TRBJ2-7; 8 nucleotides agree with TRBD1. The CDR3 extends over 14 amino acids. Germline V CDR1 and CDR2: SGHRS, YFSETQ. Losses at the gene ends were 2 bases for V and 5 bases for J; bases not matched to a gene: 6.

The chain is built from TRBV18 and TRBJ1-5; D perhaps matches TRBD1 (5 bases). From germline, CDR1 is KGHSH and CDR2 LQKENI. This CDR3 spans 13 amino acids. Trimming shortened V by 10 bases and J by 3 bases, and 13 bases separated the two germline ends. The CDR3 sequence is CATADSFNQPQHF. The DNA of the CDR3 is TGTGCCACCGCCGACAGCTTCAATCAGCCCCAGCATTTT.

The CDR3 DNA sequence: TGCGCCAGCAGTCATGGGATCGGACAGAACACTGAAGCTTTCTTT. It codes for CASSHGIGQNTEAFF. The rearrangement links TRBV5-1 to TRBJ1-1; tentatively, D is TRBD1 (5 bases). This CDR3 is 15 amino acids long. Germline V gives CDR1 SGHRS, CDR2 YFSETQ. Trimming left V 5 bases short and J 1 base short, with 15 bases between.

The chain links TRBV18 to TRBJ1-1; tentatively, D is TRBD1 (6 bases). This CDR3 contains 15 residues. Trimming removed 4 bases from V and 2 bases from J, with 14 bases in between. Per germline, CDR1 KGHSH and CDR2 LQKENI. The DNA of the CDR3 is TGTGCCAGCTCACTCCGTGAGGGGGTAAACACTGAAGCTTTCTTT. It translates to CASSLREGVNTEAFF.

The rearrangement joins TRBV4-3 to TRBJ2-1; 10 positions match TRBD2. The CDR3 totals 16 residues. The V segment lost 1 base and the J segment 6 bases; nucleotides outside the gene matches: 6. Germline V gives CDR1 LGHNA, CDR2 YSLEER. The DNA for the CDR3 is TGCGCCAGCAGCCAAGGCGGGACTAGCGAAAGCAATGAGCAGTTCTTC. Protein product: CASSQGGTSESNEQFF.

The CDR3 reads CASSLAGGRGYTF. CDR3 DNA: TGTGCCAGCAGCTTGGCCGGGGGAAGAGGCTACACCTTC. The chain links TRBV5-4 to TRBJ1-2; possibly TRBD1 for D (5 bases). V lost 0 bases to trimming and J lost 8 bases, with 11 bases between them. This CDR3 has 13 amino acids. Germline V gene lookup returns CDR1 SGHNT and CDR2 YYREEE (reference sequence).

The table lists this clone with a few counts. The chain uses TRBV29-1 and TRBJ1-1; possibly TRBD1 for D (5 bases). The germline gives CDR1 SQVTM, CDR2 ANQGSEA. The ends were cut back, 8 bases at V and 3 bases at J, with 7 bases in the middle. The CDR3 sequence is 10 residues long. Here the CDR3 DNA reads TGCAGCTCGGGGGACACTGAAGCTTTCTTT. Its protein product is CSSGDTEAFF.

CDR3 bases: TGTGCCACAAGGACTAGCGGGAGGCATGACAATGAGCAGTTCTTC. Residues: CATRTSGRHDNEQFF. The chain is built from TRBV10-3 and TRBJ2-1; 14 bases are a match to TRBD2. CDR1 is ENHRY and CDR2 is SYGVKD in the germline V gene. CDR3 length equals 15 residues. Trimming cost V 10 bases and J 5 bases; bases outside gene matches: 7.

The chain joins TRBV5-4 to TRBJ2-7, with a tentative D call TRBD2 (7 bases). CDR1 is SGHNT and CDR2 is YYREEE in the germline V gene (reference sequence). This CDR3 is 16 amino acids long. Trimming took off 4 bases at V and 3 bases at J, with 20 bases between the two ends. The CDR3 sequence is CASSQTAAGAFYEQYF. CDR3 bases: TGTGCCAGCAGCCAAACGGCCGCGGGGGCTTTCTACGAGCAGTACTTC.

This chain links TRBV5-5 with TRBJ1-5; D is undetermined. Germline V gives CDR1 SGHKS, CDR2 YYEKEE (reference sequence). V dropped 6 bases and J dropped 1 base, with 11 bases sitting between them. The CDR3 is 14 residues long. CDR3 DNA sequence: TGTGCCAGCACCTCACAATTAAGCAATCAGCCCCAGCATTTT. It yields the protein CASTSQLSNQPQHF.

This rearrangement joins TRBV5-1 to TRBJ2-2; D is uncertain. V was pared by 0 bases and J by 7 bases, with 4 bases between. The CDR3 covers 12 residues. Germline V lookup: CDR1 SGHRS, CDR2 YFSETQ. Written as DNA, the CDR3 is TGCGCCAGCAGCTTGGATAACGGGGAGCTGTTTTTT. Its translation is CASSLDNGELFF.

This clone was detected only once. The J gene is TRBJ2-7, the V gene TRBV7-2; TRBD1 aligns across 10 bases. The V segment lost 5 bases and the J segment 2 bases; nucleotides outside the gene matches: 6. Looked up from germline, CDR1 is SGHTA and CDR2 is FQGNSA. The CDR3 consists of 15 residues. Written as DNA, the CDR3 is TGTGCCAGCAGCCCCGTTGGGACAGGGGCCTACGAGCAGTACTTC. Translated: CASSPVGTGAYEQYF. The complete variable domain, with remaining parts taken from reference TRBV7-2 and TRBJ2-7, reads GAGVSQSPSNKVTEKGKDVELRCDPISGHTALYWYRQSLGQGLEFLIYFQGNSAPDKSGLPSDRFSAERTGGSVSTLTIQRTQQEDSAVYLCASSPVGTGAYEQYFGPGTRLTVT.